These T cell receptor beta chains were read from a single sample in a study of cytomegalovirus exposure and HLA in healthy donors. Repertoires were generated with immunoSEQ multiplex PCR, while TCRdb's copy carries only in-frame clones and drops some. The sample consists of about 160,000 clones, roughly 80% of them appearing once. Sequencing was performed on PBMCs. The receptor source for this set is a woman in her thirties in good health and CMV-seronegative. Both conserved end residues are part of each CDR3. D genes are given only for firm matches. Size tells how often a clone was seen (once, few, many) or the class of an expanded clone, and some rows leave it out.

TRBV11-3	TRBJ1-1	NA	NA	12	CASSLGAGEAFF	TGTGCCAGCAGCTTAGGGGCAGGAGAAGCTTTCTTT
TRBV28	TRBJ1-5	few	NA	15	CASRGGTLWGQPQHF	TGTGCCAGCAGGGGGGGGACGTTGTGGGGTCAGCCCCAGCATTTT
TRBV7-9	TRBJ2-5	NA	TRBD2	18	CASSLAGTASGVQETQYF	TGTGCCAGCAGCTTAGCGGGTACCGCTAGCGGGGTCCAAGAGACCCAGTACTTC
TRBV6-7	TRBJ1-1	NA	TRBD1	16	CASSPTRDRDNTEAFF	TGTGCCAGCAGTCCAACTCGGGACAGGGATAACACTGAAGCTTTCTTT
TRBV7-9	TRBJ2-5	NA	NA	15	CASSTLAQYQETQYF	TGTGCCAGCAGCACACTAGCCCAGTACCAAGAGACCCAGTACTTC
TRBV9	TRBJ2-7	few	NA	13	CASSGTPHYEQYF	TGTGCCAGCAGCGGGACTCCTCACTACGAGCAGTACTTC
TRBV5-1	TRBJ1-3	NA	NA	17	CASSLSIQGYSGNTIYF	TGCGCCAGCAGCCTTTCAATACAGGGATACTCTGGAAACACCATATATTTT
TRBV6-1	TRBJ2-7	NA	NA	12	CASSGGTSEQYF	TGTGCCAGCAGTGGGGGCACGAGCGAGCAGTACTTC
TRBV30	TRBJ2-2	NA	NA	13	CAWSHRATGELFF	TGTGCCTGGAGTCACAGGGCCACCGGGGAGCTGTTTTTT
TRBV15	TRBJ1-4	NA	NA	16	CATSRDPRGTNEKLFF	TGTGCCACCAGCAGAGACCCTAGAGGAACTAATGAAAAACTGTTTTTT
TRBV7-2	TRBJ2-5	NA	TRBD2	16	CASSPSKRGGRETQYF	TGTGCCAGCAGCCCGTCGAAGCGGGGGGGCCGGGAGACCCAGTACTTC
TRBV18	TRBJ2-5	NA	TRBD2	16	CASSFLAGAYQETQYF	TGTGCCAGCTCCTTTTTAGCGGGGGCGTACCAAGAGACCCAGTACTTC
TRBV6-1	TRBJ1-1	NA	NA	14	CASSGPGLLTEAFF	TGTGCCAGCAGTGGACCAGGGTTACTCACTGAAGCTTTCTTT
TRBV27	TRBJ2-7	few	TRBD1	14	CASSLDRGWYEQYF	TGTGCCAGCAGTTTGGACAGGGGGTGGTACGAGCAGTACTTC
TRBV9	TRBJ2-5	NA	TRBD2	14	CASSAGDYEETQYF	TGTGCCAGCAGCGCCGGGGACTATGAAGAGACCCAGTACTTC
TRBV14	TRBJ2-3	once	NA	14	CASRAIQATDTQYF	TGTGCCAGCAGAGCTATACAGGCCACAGATACGCAGTATTTT
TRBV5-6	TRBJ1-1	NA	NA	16	CASSLGHLAVSTEAFF	TGTGCCAGCAGCTTGGGACACCTAGCAGTAAGCACTGAAGCTTTCTTT
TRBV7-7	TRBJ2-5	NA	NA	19	CASSLAVRETGVPKETQYF	TGTGCTAGCAGCTTAGCGGTACGAGAGACAGGCGTACCTAAAGAGACCCAGTACTTC
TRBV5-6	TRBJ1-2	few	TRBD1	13	CASSSQQGYGYTF	TGTGCCAGCAGCTCACAACAGGGGTATGGCTACACCTTC
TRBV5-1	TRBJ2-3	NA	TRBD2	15	CASSVRGVSTDTQYF	TGCGCCAGCAGCGTGCGGGGGGTCAGCACAGATACGCAGTATTTT
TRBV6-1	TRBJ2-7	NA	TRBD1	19	CASSEIFGWGGQGPHEQYF	TGTGCCAGCAGTGAAATCTTCGGATGGGGGGGACAGGGGCCCCACGAGCAGTACTTC
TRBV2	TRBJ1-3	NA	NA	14	CASSGSGWGDTIYF	TGTGCCAGCAGTGGGTCAGGTTGGGGAGACACCATATATTTT
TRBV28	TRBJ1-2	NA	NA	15	CASSFKGSVNYGYTF	TGTGCCAGCAGTTTTAAGGGGTCCGTCAACTATGGCTACACCTTC
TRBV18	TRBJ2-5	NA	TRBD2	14	CASSPGSSGQTQYF	TGTGCCAGCTCACCAGGATCTAGCGGTCAGACCCAGTACTTC
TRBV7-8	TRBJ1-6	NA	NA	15	CASSLVSRGSSPLHF	TGTGCCAGCAGCTTAGTAAGCAGGGGTAGTTCACCCCTCCACTTT
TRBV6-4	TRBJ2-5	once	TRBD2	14	CASSEGGGAETQYF	TGTGCCAGCAGTGAAGGCGGGGGGGCGGAGACCCAGTACTTC
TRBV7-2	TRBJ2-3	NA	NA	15	CASNLVSPFGDTQYF	TGTGCCAGCAACCTCGTTTCCCCCTTCGGTGATACGCAGTATTTT
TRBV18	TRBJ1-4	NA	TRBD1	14	CASSPGTGGEKLFF	TGTGCCAGCTCCCCCGGGACAGGGGGAGAAAAACTGTTTTTT
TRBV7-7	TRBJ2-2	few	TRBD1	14	CASSPDRLTGELFF	TGTGCTAGCAGCCCGGACAGGCTAACCGGGGAGCTGTTTTTT
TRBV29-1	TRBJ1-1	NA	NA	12	CSARRTNTEAFF	TGCAGCGCCAGGAGGACTAACACTGAAGCTTTCTTT
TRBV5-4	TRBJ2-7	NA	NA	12	CASSQGTYEQYF	TGTGCCAGCAGCCAGGGGACCTACGAGCAGTACTTC